The rows below give T cell receptor beta chains drawn from one sample of a study of vaccination and CD4 T cells after COVID-19. A single record per CDR3 protein comes from TCRdb applying MiXCR to the PCR reads. The repertoire includes about 2,200 distinct CDR3 sequences, about a sixth of them detected once, and 20% to 25% sits in the top ten. These receptors' targets are unknown. Sequenced sample: CD4+ T cells from blood, cultured in vitro. The origin of the receptors is a human donor in good health. Both conserved end residues are part of each CDR3. Each record gives: V gene, clone size, J gene, D gene, CDR3 protein, CDR3 DNA. The D gene is left open where the match is weak. Only part of the rows carry a size: once, few, many, or a class if the clone is expanded.

V: TRBV19; size: medium-sized; J: TRBJ1-5; D: NA; CDR3: CASTYLGGNSNQPQHF; DNA: TGTGCCAGTACCTACCTGGGGGGTAATAGCAATCAGCCCCAGCATTTT
V: TRBV11-2; size: NA; J: TRBJ2-1; D: TRBD2; CDR3: CASSFKGGSGGGLSYNEQFF; DNA: TGTGCCAGCAGCTTTAAGGGAGGTAGCGGGGGGGGATTATCCTACAATGAGCAGTTCTTC
V: TRBV29-1; size: few; J: TRBJ1-2; D: NA; CDR3: CSVARAGADGYTF; DNA: TGCAGCGTTGCCAGGGCAGGGGCCGATGGCTACACCTTC
V: TRBV12-3/TRBV12-4; size: few; J: TRBJ1-2; D: NA; CDR3: CASRRQATHGYTF; DNA: TGTGCCAGCAGAAGACAGGCGACTCATGGCTACACCTTC
V: TRBV6-2/TRBV6-3; size: medium-sized; J: TRBJ1-2; D: NA; CDR3: CASMTSRGYGYTF; DNA: TGTGCCAGCATGACATCTAGGGGGTACGGCTACACCTTC
V: TRBV10-3; size: few; J: TRBJ2-1; D: TRBD1; CDR3: CAIAPGTVSYNEQFF; DNA: TGTGCCATCGCCCCGGGGACAGTTTCCTACAATGAGCAGTTCTTC
V: TRBV4-3; size: few; J: TRBJ2-3; D: NA; CDR3: CASSQEGGTPPDTQYF; DNA: TGCGCCAGCAGCCAAGAAGGAGGGACTCCCCCGGATACGCAGTATTTT
V: TRBV19; size: few; J: TRBJ2-7; D: TRBD1; CDR3: CASSRWTGPYEQYF; DNA: TGTGCCAGTAGCCGTTGGACAGGGCCCTACGAGCAGTACTTC
V: TRBV5-1; size: NA; J: TRBJ2-1; D: NA; CDR3: CASGEGNYNEQFF; DNA: TGCGCCAGCGGGGAAGGCAACTACAATGAGCAGTTCTTC
V: TRBV20-1; size: medium-sized; J: TRBJ1-2; D: NA; CDR3: CSAKDIPWDYGYTF; DNA: TGCAGTGCCAAAGACATTCCCTGGGACTATGGCTACACCTTC
V: TRBV5-4; size: NA; J: TRBJ2-2; D: TRBD1; CDR3: CASSGRDRVTGELFF; DNA: TGTGCCAGCAGCGGACGGGACAGGGTTACCGGGGAGCTGTTTTTT
V: TRBV24-1; size: medium-sized; J: TRBJ2-7; D: NA; CDR3: CATSDLRRGMVEQYF; DNA: TGTGCCACCAGTGATTTGCGGAGGGGCATGGTCGAGCAGTACTTC
V: TRBV5-1; size: few; J: TRBJ2-5; D: TRBD1; CDR3: CASSPPAGGSETQYF; DNA: TGCGCCAGCAGCCCTCCGGCAGGGGGCTCTGAGACCCAGTACTTC
V: TRBV28; size: few; J: TRBJ2-1; D: NA; CDR3: CASSAYGTQFF; DNA: TGTGCCAGCAGTGCCTACGGGACACAGTTCTTC
V: TRBV7-2; size: medium-sized; J: TRBJ1-6; D: TRBD1; CDR3: CASSLGQVFNSPLHF; DNA: TGTGCCAGCAGCCTGGGACAGGTCTTTAATTCACCCCTCCACTTT
V: TRBV28; size: NA; J: TRBJ2-5; D: NA; CDR3: CASSFTQETQYF; DNA: TGTGCCAGCAGTTTCACCCAAGAGACCCAGTACTTC
V: TRBV27; size: medium-sized; J: TRBJ2-7; D: TRBD2; CDR3: CASTTSGSYEQYF; DNA: TGTGCCAGCACGACTAGCGGGTCCTACGAGCAGTACTTC
V: TRBV6-2/TRBV6-3; size: medium-sized; J: TRBJ2-5; D: TRBD2; CDR3: CASSYPRGTSGGETQYF; DNA: TGTGCCAGCAGTTACCCCCGAGGGACTAGCGGGGGAGAGACCCAGTACTTC
V: TRBV20-1; size: medium-sized; J: TRBJ2-3; D: TRBD2; CDR3: CSARAVIAQPGGGTDTQYF; DNA: TGCAGTGCTAGAGCGGTTATAGCACAGCCCGGGGGGGGGACAGATACGCAGTATTTT
V: TRBV19; size: few; J: TRBJ1-4; D: TRBD1; CDR3: CASSSTGGEKLFF; DNA: TGTGCCAGTAGTTCGACAGGGGGTGAAAAACTGTTTTTT
V: TRBV7-2; size: medium-sized; J: TRBJ1-2; D: TRBD1; CDR3: CASSRPGQGNYGYTF; DNA: TGTGCCAGCAGCCGTCCGGGACAGGGGAACTATGGCTACACCTTC
V: TRBV7-2; size: NA; J: TRBJ2-1; D: TRBD1; CDR3: CASSRDRTYNEQFF; DNA: TGTGCCAGCAGCAGGGACAGGACCTACAATGAGCAGTTCTTC
V: TRBV7-9; size: NA; J: TRBJ2-5; D: TRBD2; CDR3: CASSQPLRLAGVGETQYF; DNA: TGTGCCAGCAGCCAACCTTTGAGACTAGCGGGAGTAGGAGAGACCCAGTACTTC
V: TRBV10-3; size: medium-sized; J: TRBJ1-1; D: NA; CDR3: CAITLTVGTEAFF; DNA: TGTGCCATCACTCTGACAGTTGGCACTGAAGCTTTCTTT
V: TRBV28; size: few; J: TRBJ1-1; D: NA; CDR3: CASSLRSRGAFF; DNA: TGTGCCAGCAGTTTACGGTCCAGGGGAGCTTTCTTT
V: TRBV6-2/TRBV6-3; size: few; J: TRBJ1-2; D: NA; CDR3: CASSYISRGLQNYGYTF; DNA: TGTGCCAGCAGTTATATTTCCAGGGGATTACAAAACTATGGCTACACCTTC
V: TRBV20-1; size: medium-sized; J: TRBJ2-3; D: NA; CDR3: CSARGAGLLGRADTQYF; DNA: TGCAGTGCTAGAGGTGCCGGCCTTCTGGGTAGGGCAGATACGCAGTATTTT
V: TRBV24-1; size: medium-sized; J: TRBJ2-5; D: NA; CDR3: CATSLGTQYF; DNA: TGTGCCACCAGCCTTGGGACCCAGTACTTC
V: TRBV19; size: medium-sized; J: TRBJ1-2; D: NA; CDR3: CASSIPLGLYGYTF; DNA: TGTGCCAGTAGTATCCCCCTAGGACTCTATGGCTACACCTTC
V: TRBV28; size: few; J: TRBJ2-7; D: TRBD1; CDR3: CASSLSTGTGSSYEQYF; DNA: TGTGCCAGCAGTTTAAGTACCGGGACAGGTTCTTCCTACGAGCAGTACTTC
V: TRBV30; size: NA; J: TRBJ1-5; D: NA; CDR3: CAWPLRNQPQHF; DNA: TGTGCCTGGCCCCTACGCAATCAGCCCCAGCATTTT
V: TRBV11-3; size: NA; J: TRBJ2-2; D: TRBD1; CDR3: CASSTRQGANTGELFF; DNA: TGTGCCAGCAGCACACGACAGGGGGCAAACACCGGGGAGCTGTTTTTT
V: TRBV7-9; size: NA; J: TRBJ2-4; D: TRBD1; CDR3: CASSSFDRVKAKNIQYF; DNA: TGTGCCAGCAGCTCCTTCGACAGGGTGAAAGCCAAAAACATTCAGTACTTC
V: TRBV5-1; size: NA; J: TRBJ1-1; D: TRBD1; CDR3: CASSLTGTGATEAFF; DNA: TGCGCCAGCAGCTTAACCGGGACAGGGGCCACTGAAGCTTTCTTT
V: TRBV18; size: few; J: TRBJ2-1; D: NA; CDR3: CASSESGSSYNEQFF; DNA: TGTGCCAGCTCGGAGAGCGGATCCTCCTACAATGAGCAGTTCTTC
V: TRBV5-1; size: few; J: TRBJ1-1; D: NA; CDR3: CASSSQPNTEAFF; DNA: TGCGCCAGCAGCTCGCAGCCGAACACTGAAGCTTTCTTT
V: TRBV7-9; size: medium-sized; J: TRBJ2-3; D: TRBD1; CDR3: CASSATWTGSTDTQYF; DNA: TGTGCCAGCAGCGCGACCTGGACAGGCAGCACAGATACGCAGTATTTT
V: TRBV28; size: few; J: TRBJ2-1; D: TRBD1; CDR3: CASSFPPGTGTVLNEQFF; DNA: TGTGCCAGCAGTTTTCCCCCCGGGACAGGGACCGTCTTGAATGAGCAGTTCTTC
V: TRBV5-6; size: few; J: TRBJ1-1; D: TRBD1; CDR3: CASSFLGGQGYTEAFF; DNA: TGTGCCAGCAGCTTTCTCGGGGGACAGGGTTACACTGAAGCTTTCTTT
V: TRBV9; size: NA; J: TRBJ2-2; D: NA; CDR3: CASSASGAPVTGELFF; DNA: TGTGCCAGCAGCGCTTCAGGGGCCCCCGTCACCGGGGAGCTGTTTTTT
V: TRBV7-9; size: few; J: TRBJ2-3; D: NA; CDR3: CASSLGRVNTDTQYF; DNA: TGTGCCAGCAGCTTAGGCAGAGTCAACACAGATACGCAGTATTTT
V: TRBV30; size: NA; J: TRBJ2-7; D: TRBD1; CDR3: CAWSVRDRVYEQYF; DNA: TGTGCCTGGAGTGTACGGGACAGAGTCTACGAGCAGTACTTC
V: TRBV6-1; size: medium-sized; J: TRBJ1-2; D: NA; CDR3: CASRDDRTNYGYTF; DNA: TGTGCCAGCAGGGATGACAGGACGAACTATGGCTACACCTTC
V: TRBV11-3; size: NA; J: TRBJ2-5; D: NA; CDR3: CASSLNPGAETQYF; DNA: TGTGCCAGCAGCTTAAACCCTGGTGCAGAGACCCAGTACTTC
V: TRBV6-2/TRBV6-3; size: hyperexpanded; J: TRBJ1-2; D: NA; CDR3: CAGYSTANYGYTF; DNA: TGTGCCGGATACAGTACAGCTAACTATGGCTACACCTTC
V: TRBV7-3; size: NA; J: TRBJ2-1; D: NA; CDR3: CASSLDPEDSYNEQFF; DNA: TGTGCCAGCAGCTTAGATCCGGAGGACTCCTACAATGAGCAGTTCTTC
V: TRBV27; size: medium-sized; J: TRBJ2-5; D: TRBD2; CDR3: CASSPIPTSGMETQYF; DNA: TGTGCCAGCAGCCCTATCCCGACTAGCGGTATGGAGACCCAGTACTTC
V: TRBV10-3; size: large; J: TRBJ1-5; D: NA; CDR3: CAISELGTSNQPQHF; DNA: TGTGCCATCAGTGAGCTGGGGACTAGCAATCAGCCCCAGCATTTT
V: TRBV20-1; size: medium-sized; J: TRBJ2-2; D: NA; CDR3: CSARDPVTGELFF; DNA: TGCAGTGCTAGAGATCCTGTGACCGGGGAGCTGTTTTTT
V: TRBV12-1; size: NA; J: TRBJ2-2; D: NA; CDR3: CASSFVGGYTGELFF; DNA: TGTGCCAGCAGCTTTGTAGGGGGGTACACCGGGGAGCTGTTTTTT
V: TRBV24-1; size: NA; J: TRBJ2-3; D: NA; CDR3: CATSDWGDTQYF; DNA: TGTGCCACCAGTGATTGGGGAGATACGCAGTATTTT
V: TRBV30; size: NA; J: TRBJ2-1; D: TRBD1; CDR3: CAWFTRVGGRSYNEQFF; DNA: TGTGCCTGGTTTACGAGGGTAGGGGGCCGGTCCTACAATGAGCAGTTCTTC
V: TRBV27; size: few; J: TRBJ2-7; D: TRBD2; CDR3: CASRLAGGGYEQYF; DNA: TGTGCCAGCAGACTAGCGGGGGGAGGATACGAGCAGTACTTC
V: TRBV27; size: medium-sized; J: TRBJ2-7; D: NA; CDR3: CASSMGISYEQYF; DNA: TGTGCCAGCAGCATGGGGATAAGCTACGAGCAGTACTTC
V: TRBV10-3; size: NA; J: TRBJ2-2; D: NA; CDR3: CAISSDTGELFF; DNA: TGTGCCATCTCTAGTGACACCGGGGAGCTGTTTTTT